Here is one T cell receptor beta chain with its context. Its target is unknown. Germline CDR1 and CDR2: SGHNT and YYREEE (reference sequence). This CDR3 spans 13 amino acids. Trimming removed 1 base at V and 5 bases at J, with 10 bases between. The data were obtained in a study of beta chain features in type 1 diabetes. General study results and limits: In every one of the four CD4+ subsets, TCRB CDR3s were moderately but significantly shorter in Type 1 diabetes patients.

What was sequenced were expressed TCRB transcripts, since all of the isolated RNA had been reverse transcribed. The average read count of naive, central memory and regulatory T cell samples was approximately 3.9 million. Clones were read by immunoSEQ multiplex PCR, and TCRdb kept only the in-frame ones, dropping some. The table shows about 240,000 clones, with approximately 15% occurring only once. The clonotype comes from a young man with type 1 diabetes. V usage is TRBV5-4 and J usage is TRBJ2-7; TRBD2 might be the D (5 bases). Sequenced input: naive CD4+ T cells from blood. The CDR3 DNA is TGTGCCAGCAGCTTGCAGAGGGCCGACGAGCAGTACTTC. It translates to CASSLQRADEQYF. The full variable domain, completed using reference TRBV5-4 and TRBJ2-7, is ETGVTQSPTHLIKTRGQQVTLRCSSQSGHNTVSWYQQALGQGPQFIFQYYREEENGRGNFPPRFSGLQFPNYSSELNVNALELDDSALYLCASSLQRADEQYFGPGTRLTVT.